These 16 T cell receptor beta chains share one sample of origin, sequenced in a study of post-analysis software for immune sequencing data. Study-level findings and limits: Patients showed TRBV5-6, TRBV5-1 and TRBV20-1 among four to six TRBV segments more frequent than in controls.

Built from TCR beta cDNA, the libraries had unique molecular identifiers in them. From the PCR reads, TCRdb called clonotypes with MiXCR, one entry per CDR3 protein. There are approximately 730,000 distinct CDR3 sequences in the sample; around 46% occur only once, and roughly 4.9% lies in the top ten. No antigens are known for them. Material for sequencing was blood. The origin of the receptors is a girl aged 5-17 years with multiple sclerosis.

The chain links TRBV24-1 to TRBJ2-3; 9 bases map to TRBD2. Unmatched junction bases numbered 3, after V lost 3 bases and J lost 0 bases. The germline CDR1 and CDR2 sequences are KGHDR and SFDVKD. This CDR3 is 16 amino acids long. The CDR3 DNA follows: TGTGCCACCAGTGATCGACTAGCGGATAGCACAGATACGCAGTATTTT. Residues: CATSDRLADSTDTQYF.

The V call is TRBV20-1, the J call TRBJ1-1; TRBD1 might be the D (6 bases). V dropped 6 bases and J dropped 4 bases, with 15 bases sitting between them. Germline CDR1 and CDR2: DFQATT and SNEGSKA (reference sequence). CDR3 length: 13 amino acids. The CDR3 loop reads CSALSGQFTEAFF. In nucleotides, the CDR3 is TGCAGTGCCCTATCCGGACAGTTCACTGAAGCTTTCTTT.

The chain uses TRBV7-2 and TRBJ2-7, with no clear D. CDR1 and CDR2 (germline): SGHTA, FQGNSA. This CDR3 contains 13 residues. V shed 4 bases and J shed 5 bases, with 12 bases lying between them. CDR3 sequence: CASSSGFLHEQYF. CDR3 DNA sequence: TGTGCCAGCAGCTCCGGATTTCTTCACGAGCAGTACTTC.

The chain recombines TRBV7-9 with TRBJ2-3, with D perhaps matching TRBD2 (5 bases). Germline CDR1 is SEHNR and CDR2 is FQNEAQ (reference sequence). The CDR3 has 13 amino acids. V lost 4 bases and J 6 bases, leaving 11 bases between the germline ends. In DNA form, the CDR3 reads TGTGCCAGCAGCTCCGCTCCGGGGGATACGCAGTATTTT. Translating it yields CASSSAPGDTQYF. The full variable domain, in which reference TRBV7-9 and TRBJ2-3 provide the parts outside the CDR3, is DTGVSQNPRHKITKRGQNVTFRCDPISEHNRLYWYRQTLGQGPEFLTYFQNEAQLEKSRLLSDRFSAERPKGSFSTLEIQRTEQGDSAMYLCASSSAPGDTQYFGPGTRLTVL.

CDR3: CASSQGATIQAYEQYF. The CDR3 DNA sequence: TGTGCCAGCAGCCAAGGAGCCACCATCCAGGCCTACGAGCAGTACTTC. This chain connects TRBV4-2 to TRBJ2-7; D is undetermined. The V gene lost 1 base and the J gene lost 2 bases, with 15 bases spanning the gap. CDR3 size: 16 residues. Germline V gene data show CDR1 as LGHNA and CDR2 as YNFKEQ.

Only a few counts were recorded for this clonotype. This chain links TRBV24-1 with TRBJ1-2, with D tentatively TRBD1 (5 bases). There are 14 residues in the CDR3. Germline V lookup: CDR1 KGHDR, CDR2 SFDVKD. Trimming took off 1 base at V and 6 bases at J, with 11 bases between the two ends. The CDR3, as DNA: TGTGCCACCAGTGATTTCCCGGGAGGGGATGGCTACACCTTC. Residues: CATSDFPGGDGYTF.

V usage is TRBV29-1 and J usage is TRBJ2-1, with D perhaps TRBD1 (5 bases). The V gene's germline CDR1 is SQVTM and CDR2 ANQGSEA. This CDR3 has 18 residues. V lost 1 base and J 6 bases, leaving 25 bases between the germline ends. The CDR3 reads CSVEVDIPVDYGPNEQFF. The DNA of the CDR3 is TGCAGCGTTGAAGTGGACATCCCGGTGGATTACGGGCCCAATGAGCAGTTCTTC.

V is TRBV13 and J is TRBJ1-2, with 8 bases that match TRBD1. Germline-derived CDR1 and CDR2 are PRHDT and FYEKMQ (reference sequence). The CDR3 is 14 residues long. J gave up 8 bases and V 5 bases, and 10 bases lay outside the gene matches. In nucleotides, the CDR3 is TGTGCCAGCAGCGCCTGGACAGGGAGAAGCGGCTACACCTTC. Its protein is CASSAWTGRSGYTF.

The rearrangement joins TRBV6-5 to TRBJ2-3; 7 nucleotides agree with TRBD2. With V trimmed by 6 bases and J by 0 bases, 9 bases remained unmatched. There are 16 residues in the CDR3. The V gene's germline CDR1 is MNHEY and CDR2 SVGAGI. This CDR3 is CASSPASGESTDTQYF. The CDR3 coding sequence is TGTGCCAGCAGCCCCGCTAGCGGAGAAAGCACAGATACGCAGTATTTT.

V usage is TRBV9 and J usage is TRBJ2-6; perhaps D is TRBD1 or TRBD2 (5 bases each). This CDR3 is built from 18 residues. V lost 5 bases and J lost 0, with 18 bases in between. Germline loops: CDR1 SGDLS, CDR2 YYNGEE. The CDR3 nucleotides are TGTGCCAGCAGGGATCCCGGGACGGGCTTCTCTGGGGCCAACGTCCTGACTTTC. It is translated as CASRDPGTGFSGANVLTF.

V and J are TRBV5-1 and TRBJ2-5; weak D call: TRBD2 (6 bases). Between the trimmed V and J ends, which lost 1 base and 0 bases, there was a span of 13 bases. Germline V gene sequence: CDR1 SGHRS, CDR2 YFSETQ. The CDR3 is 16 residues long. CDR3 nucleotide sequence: TGCGCCAGCAGCTTGCACGGGGGATGGGACCAAGAGACCCAGTACTTC. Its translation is CASSLHGGWDQETQYF.

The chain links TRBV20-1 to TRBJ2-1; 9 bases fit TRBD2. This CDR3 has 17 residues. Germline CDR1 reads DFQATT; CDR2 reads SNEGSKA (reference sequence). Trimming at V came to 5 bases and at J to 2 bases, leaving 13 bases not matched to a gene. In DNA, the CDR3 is TGCAGTGCTCCGGAAGCGGGAGGTATAGGGGCCTACAATGAGCAGTTCTTC. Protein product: CSAPEAGGIGAYNEQFF.

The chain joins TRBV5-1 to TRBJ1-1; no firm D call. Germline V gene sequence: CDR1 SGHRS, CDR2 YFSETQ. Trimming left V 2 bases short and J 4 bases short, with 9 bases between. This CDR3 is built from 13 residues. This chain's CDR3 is CASSFDVATEAFF. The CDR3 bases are TGCGCCAGCAGCTTTGACGTAGCCACTGAAGCTTTCTTT.

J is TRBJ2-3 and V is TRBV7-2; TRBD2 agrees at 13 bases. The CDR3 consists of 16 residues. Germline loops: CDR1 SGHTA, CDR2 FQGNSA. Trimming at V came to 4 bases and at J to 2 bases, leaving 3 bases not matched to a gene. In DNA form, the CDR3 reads TGTGCCAGCAGCTCCGGACTAGCGGGGGCCACAGATACGCAGTATTTT. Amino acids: CASSSGLAGATDTQYF.

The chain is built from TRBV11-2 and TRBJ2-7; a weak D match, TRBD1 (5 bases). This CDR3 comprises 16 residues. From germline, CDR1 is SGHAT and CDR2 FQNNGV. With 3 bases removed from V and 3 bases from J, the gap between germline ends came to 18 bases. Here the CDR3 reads CASSFSPVGRDYEQYF. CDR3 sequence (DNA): TGTGCCAGCAGCTTTTCCCCGGTGGGCAGGGACTACGAGCAGTACTTC.

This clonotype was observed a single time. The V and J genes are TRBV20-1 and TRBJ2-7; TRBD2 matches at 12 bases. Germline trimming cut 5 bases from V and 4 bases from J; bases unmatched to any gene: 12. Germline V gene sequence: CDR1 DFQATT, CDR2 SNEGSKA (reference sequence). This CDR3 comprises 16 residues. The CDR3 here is CSAASGTSGRMYEQYF. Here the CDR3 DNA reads TGCAGTGCTGCTTCCGGGACTAGCGGGCGAATGTACGAGCAGTACTTC.